This entry describes one T cell receptor (beta chain). The sample is drawn from a study of blood T cell repertoires in COVID-19. Looking at the study overall: Some COVID-19 samples were acute and others convalescent; all came from the United States, Italy and Spain. T cells, B-cell-depleted T cells, or PBMCs provided the cDNA or gDNA that served as material.

As processed by the authors: Reference gene primer amplification yielded estimated nucleated cell counts. The data were produced by immunoSEQ multiplex PCR, yet TCRdb's version contains in-frame clones alone and is incomplete. Clone size and V and J calls were adopted from that table, with D and trimming inferred from the DNA. This table holds 120,000 or so clones, 90% found once. Recruited during active infection, patients (from Seattle) were subsequently followed longitudinally. Trimming cost V 7 bases and J 7 bases; bases outside gene matches: 2. The CDR3 covers 13 residues. Germline V CDR1 and CDR2: MNHEY, SVGAGI.

The clonotype was recovered from a man between 60 and 75 years old with COVID-19, enrolled during active disease. Sequenced sample: peripheral blood. The chain employs TRBV6-5 and TRBJ2-1; the match to TRBD2 covers 12 bases. CDR3 residues: CASNLAGGNEQFF. CDR3 nucleotide sequence: TGTGCCAGCAACCTAGCGGGAGGGAATGAGCAGTTCTTC.